One and the same sample provided the 4 T cell receptor beta chains below, sequenced in a study of blood T cell repertoires in COVID-19. The protocol was immunoSEQ multiplex PCR, while the TCRdb copy is restricted to in-frame clones and leaves out a portion. Of 450,000 or so clones listed, less than 95% are singletons. The specimen was PBMCs or T cells enriched from blood (not recorded which). These receptors were obtained from a man younger than 35 who had recovered from COVID-19.

The chain couples TRBV27 to TRBJ1-6, with 7 bases lining up with TRBD1. In germline, CDR1 is MNHEY, CDR2 SMNVEV (reference sequence). The CDR3 runs 14 residues. V was clipped by 3 bases and J by 5 bases; unmatched bases: 1. The CDR3: CASSLGQNNSPLHF. CDR3 in DNA: TGTGCCAGCAGTTTGGGACAGAATAATTCACCCCTCCACTTT.

V usage is TRBV5-1 and J usage is TRBJ2-6; D possibly corresponds to TRBD1 (6 bases). The CDR3 loop spans 15 amino acids. The V and J ends lost 2 bases and 2 bases respectively, with 8 bases between them. Germline loops: CDR1 SGHRS, CDR2 YFSETQ. The CDR3 bases are TGCGCCAGCAGCTTAGCAGGGGCTGGGGCCAACGTCCTGACTTTC. This translates into CASSLAGAGANVLTF.

The chain has TRBV28 and TRBJ2-3; 10 nucleotides align to TRBD1. The CDR3 spans 15 residues. With V trimmed by 5 bases and J by 4 bases, 6 bases remained unmatched. Germline lookup yields CDR1 MDHEN and CDR2 SYDVKM. CDR3 in DNA: TGTGCCAGCAGTACGAGGGACAGGGGAGCAGATACGCAGTATTTT. This translates into CASSTRDRGADTQYF.

The chain carries TRBV10-1 and TRBJ2-2; weak D call: TRBD1 (6 bases). This CDR3 comprises 14 residues. Per the germline V gene, CDR1 is WNHNN and CDR2 is SYGVQD (reference sequence). V dropped 6 bases and J dropped 1 base, with 9 bases sitting between them. CDR3 loop: CASSPDRNTGELFF. The CDR3 nucleotides are TGCGCCAGCAGCCCGGACAGGAACACCGGGGAGCTGTTTTTT.